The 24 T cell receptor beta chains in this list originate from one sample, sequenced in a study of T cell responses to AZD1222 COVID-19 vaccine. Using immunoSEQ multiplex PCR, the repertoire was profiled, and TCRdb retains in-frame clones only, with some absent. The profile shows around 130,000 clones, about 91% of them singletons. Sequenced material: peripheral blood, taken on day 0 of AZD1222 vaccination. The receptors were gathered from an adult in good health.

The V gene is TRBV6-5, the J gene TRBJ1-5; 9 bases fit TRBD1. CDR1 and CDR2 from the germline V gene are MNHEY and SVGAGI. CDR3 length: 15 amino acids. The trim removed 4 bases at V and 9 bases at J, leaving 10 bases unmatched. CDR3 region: CASSSDRGAGWPQHF. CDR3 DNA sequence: TGTGCCAGCAGTTCGGACAGGGGCGCCGGATGGCCCCAGCATTTT.

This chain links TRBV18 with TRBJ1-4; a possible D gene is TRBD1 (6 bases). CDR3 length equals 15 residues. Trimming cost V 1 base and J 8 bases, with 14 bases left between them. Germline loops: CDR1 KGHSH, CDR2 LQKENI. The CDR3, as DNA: TGTGCCAGCTCACCACGGTCCAGGGGAGGCGAAAAACTGTTTTTT. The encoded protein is CASSPRSRGGEKLFF.

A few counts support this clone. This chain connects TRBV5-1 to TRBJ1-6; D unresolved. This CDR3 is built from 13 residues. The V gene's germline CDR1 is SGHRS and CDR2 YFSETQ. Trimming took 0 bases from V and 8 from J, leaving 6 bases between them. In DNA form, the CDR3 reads TGCGCCAGCAGCTTGGCCGGGTATTCACCCCTCCACTTT. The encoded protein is CASSLAGYSPLHF.

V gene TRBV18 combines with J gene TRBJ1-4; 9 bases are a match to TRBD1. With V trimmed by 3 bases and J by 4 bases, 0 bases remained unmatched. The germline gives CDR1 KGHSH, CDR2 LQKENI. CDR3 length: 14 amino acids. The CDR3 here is CASSPDRGNEKLFF. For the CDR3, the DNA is TGTGCCAGCTCACCGGACAGGGGTAATGAAAAACTGTTTTTT.

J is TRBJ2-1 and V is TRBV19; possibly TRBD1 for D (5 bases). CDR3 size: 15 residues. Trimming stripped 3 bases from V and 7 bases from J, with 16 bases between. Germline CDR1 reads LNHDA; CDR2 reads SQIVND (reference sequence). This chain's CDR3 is CASSIGQGFTNEQFF. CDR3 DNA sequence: TGTGCCAGTAGTATTGGCCAGGGTTTTACAAATGAGCAGTTCTTC.

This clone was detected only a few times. The CDR3 DNA is TGTGCCAGCTCACCCTACTCCCCCGGCGGGGCCCGGGATACGCAGTATTTT. Translating it yields CASSPYSPGGARDTQYF. The chain carries TRBV18 and TRBJ2-3; a weak D match, TRBD2 (6 bases). In germline, CDR1 is KGHSH, CDR2 LQKENI. CDR3 length: 17 amino acids. The V end was cut by 3 bases, the J end by 6 bases, with 22 bases between.

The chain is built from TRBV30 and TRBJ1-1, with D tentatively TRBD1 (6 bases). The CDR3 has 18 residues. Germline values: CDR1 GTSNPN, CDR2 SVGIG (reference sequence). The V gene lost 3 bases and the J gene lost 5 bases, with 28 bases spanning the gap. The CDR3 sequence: CAWSQITGQGYAGTEAFF. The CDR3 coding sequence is TGTGCCTGGAGCCAGATCACAGGGCAGGGATACGCTGGGACTGAAGCTTTCTTT.

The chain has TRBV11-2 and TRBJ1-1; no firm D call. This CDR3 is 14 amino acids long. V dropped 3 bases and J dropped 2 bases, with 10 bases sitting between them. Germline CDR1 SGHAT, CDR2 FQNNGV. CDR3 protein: CASSFWEGNTEAFF. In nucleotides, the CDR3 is TGTGCCAGCAGCTTCTGGGAGGGAAACACTGAAGCTTTCTTT. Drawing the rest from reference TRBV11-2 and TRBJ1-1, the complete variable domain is EAGVAQSPRYKIIEKRQSVAFWCNPISGHATLYWYQQILGQGPKLLIQFQNNGVVDDSQLPKDRFSAERLKGVDSTLKIQPAKLEDSAVYLCASSFWEGNTEAFFGQGTRLTVV.

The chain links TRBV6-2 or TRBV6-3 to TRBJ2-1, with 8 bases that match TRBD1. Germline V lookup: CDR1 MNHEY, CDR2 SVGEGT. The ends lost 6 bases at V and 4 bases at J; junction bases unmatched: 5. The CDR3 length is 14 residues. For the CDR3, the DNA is TGTGCCAGCAGCGGGACAGGCACTTACAATGAGCAGTTCTTC. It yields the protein CASSGTGTYNEQFF.

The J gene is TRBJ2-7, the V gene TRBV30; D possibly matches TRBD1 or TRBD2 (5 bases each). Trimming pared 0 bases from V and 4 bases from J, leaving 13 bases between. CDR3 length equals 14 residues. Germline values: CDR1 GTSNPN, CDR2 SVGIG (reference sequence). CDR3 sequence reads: CAWSVQRGLYEQYF. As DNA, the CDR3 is TGTGCCTGGAGTGTACAACGGGGCCTGTACGAGCAGTACTTC.

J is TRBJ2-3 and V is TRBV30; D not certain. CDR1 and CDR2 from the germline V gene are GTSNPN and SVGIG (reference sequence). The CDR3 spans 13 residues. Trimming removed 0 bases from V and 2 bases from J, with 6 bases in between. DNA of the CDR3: TGTGCCTGGAGTGTAGGGCCCACAGATACGCAGTATTTT. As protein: CAWSVGPTDTQYF. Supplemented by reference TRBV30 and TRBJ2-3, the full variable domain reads SQTIHQWPATLVQPVGSPLSLECTVEGTSNPNLYWYRQAAGRGLQLLFYSVGIGQISSEVPQNLSASRPQDRQFILSSKKLLLSDSGFYLCAWSVGPTDTQYFGPGTRLTVL.

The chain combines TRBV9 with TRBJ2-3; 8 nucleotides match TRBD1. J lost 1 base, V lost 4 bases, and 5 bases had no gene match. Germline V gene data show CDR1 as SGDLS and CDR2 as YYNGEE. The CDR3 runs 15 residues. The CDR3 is CASSTGTGRTDTQYF. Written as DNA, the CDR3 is TGTGCCAGCAGCACAGGGACAGGCCGCACAGATACGCAGTATTTT.

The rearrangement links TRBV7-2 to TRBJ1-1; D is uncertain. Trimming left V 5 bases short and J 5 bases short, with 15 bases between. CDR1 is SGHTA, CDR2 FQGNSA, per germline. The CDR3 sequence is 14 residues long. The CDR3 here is CASSPWSGRTEAFF. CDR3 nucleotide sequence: TGTGCCAGCAGCCCCTGGTCAGGTAGGACTGAAGCTTTCTTT.

Here the CDR3 DNA reads TGTGCCAGCAGCCCCTGGGTTAGCGGCGAGAATGAGCAGTTCTTC. Translated: CASSPWVSGENEQFF. The rearrangement links TRBV3-1 (or the pseudogene TRBV3-2) to TRBJ2-1, with a tentative D call TRBD2 (6 bases). The CDR3 length is 15 residues. Per the germline V gene, CDR1 is LGHDT and CDR2 is YNNKEL (reference sequence). V was trimmed by 4 bases and J by 7 bases, leaving 17 bases between them.

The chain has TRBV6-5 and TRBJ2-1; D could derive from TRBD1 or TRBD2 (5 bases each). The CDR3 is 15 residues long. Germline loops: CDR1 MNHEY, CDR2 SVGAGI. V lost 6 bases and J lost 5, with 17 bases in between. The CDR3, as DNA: TGTGCCAGCAGCCAACAACCACGGGGCCACAATGAGCAGTTCTTC. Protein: CASSQQPRGHNEQFF.

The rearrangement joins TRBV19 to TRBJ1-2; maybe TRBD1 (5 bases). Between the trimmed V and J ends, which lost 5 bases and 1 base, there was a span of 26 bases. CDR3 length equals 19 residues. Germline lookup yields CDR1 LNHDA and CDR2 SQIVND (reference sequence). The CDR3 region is CASSFRGKLGQGINYGYTF. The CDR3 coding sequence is TGTGCCAGTAGTTTCCGGGGAAAGCTTGGGCAGGGAATTAACTATGGCTACACCTTC.

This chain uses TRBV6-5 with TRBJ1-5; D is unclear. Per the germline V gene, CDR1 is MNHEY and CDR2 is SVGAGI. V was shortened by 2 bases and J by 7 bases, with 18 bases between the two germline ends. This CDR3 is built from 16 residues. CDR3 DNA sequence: TGTGCCAGCAGTTACGGTGTGATGGCAGAGATACAGCCCCAGCATTTT. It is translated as CASSYGVMAEIQPQHF.

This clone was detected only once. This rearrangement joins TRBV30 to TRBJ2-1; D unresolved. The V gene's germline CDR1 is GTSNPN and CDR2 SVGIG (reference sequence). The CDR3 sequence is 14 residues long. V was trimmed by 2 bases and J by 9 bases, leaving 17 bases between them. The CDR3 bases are TGTGCCTGGAGTCCCAATATTGGGGTCGGTGAGCAGTTCTTC. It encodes CAWSPNIGVGEQFF.

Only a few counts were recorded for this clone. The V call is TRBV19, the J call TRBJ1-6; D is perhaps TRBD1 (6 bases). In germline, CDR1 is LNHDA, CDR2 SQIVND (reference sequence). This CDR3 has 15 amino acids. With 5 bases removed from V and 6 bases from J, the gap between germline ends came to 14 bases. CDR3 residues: CASSPTGGGNSPLHF. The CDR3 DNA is TGTGCCAGTAGTCCTACCGGGGGCGGTAATTCACCCCTCCACTTT.

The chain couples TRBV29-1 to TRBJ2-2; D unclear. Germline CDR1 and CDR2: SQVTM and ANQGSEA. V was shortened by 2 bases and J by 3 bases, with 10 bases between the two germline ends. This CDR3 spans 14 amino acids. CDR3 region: CSVETTAYTGELFF. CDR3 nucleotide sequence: TGCAGCGTTGAAACGACGGCTTACACCGGGGAGCTGTTTTTT.

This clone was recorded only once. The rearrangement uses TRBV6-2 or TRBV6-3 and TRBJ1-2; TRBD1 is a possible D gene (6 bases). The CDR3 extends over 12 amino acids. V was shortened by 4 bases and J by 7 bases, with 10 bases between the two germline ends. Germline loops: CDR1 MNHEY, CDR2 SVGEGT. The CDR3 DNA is TGTGCCAGCAGTTTCGGACAGAGTGGCTACACCTTC. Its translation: CASSFGQSGYTF.

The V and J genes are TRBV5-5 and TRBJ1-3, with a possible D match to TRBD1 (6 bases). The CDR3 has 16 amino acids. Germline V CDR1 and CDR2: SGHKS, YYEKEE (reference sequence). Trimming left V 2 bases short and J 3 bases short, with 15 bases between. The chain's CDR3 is CASSLVGAPFGNTIYF. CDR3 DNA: TGTGCCAGCAGCTTAGTGGGGGCGCCTTTTGGAAACACCATATATTTT.

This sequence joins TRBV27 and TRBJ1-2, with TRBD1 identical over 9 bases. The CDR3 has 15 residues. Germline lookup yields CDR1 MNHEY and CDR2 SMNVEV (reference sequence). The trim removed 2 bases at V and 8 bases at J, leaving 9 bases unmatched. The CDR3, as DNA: TGTGCCAGCAGTTTAGGGACAGGGACGTTGGGCGGCTACACCTTC. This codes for CASSLGTGTLGGYTF.

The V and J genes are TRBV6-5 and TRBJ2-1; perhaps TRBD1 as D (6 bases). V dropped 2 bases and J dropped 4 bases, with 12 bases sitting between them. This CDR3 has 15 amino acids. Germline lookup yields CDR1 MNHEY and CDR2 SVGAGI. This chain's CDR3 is CASSYGQGPYNEQFF. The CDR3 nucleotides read TGTGCCAGCAGTTACGGGCAGGGGCCATACAATGAGCAGTTCTTC.